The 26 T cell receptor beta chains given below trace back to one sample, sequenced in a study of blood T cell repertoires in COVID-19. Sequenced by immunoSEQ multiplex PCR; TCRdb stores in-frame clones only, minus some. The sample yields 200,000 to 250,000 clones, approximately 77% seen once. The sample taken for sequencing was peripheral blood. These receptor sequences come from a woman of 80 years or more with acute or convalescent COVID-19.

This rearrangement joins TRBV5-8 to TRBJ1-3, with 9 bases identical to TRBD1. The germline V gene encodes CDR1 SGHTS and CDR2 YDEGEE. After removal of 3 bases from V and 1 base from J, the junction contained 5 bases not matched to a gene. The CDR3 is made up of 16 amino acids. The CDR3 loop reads CASSWDRDSSGNTIYF. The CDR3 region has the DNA TGTGCCAGCAGCTGGGACAGGGATTCATCTGGAAACACCATATATTTT.

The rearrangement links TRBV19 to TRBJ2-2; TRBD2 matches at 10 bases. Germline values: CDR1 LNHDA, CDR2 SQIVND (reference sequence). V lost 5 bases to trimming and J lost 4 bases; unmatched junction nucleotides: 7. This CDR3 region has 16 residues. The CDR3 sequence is CASSSAGGPSTGELFF. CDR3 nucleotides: TGTGCCAGTAGTTCAGCGGGGGGGCCGAGCACCGGGGAGCTGTTTTTT.

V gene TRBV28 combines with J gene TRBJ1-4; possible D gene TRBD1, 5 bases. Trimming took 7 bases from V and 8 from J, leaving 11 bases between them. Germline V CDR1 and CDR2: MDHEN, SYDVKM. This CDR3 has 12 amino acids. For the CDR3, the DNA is TGTGCCAGCAAGCAGGGTCGGGAAAAACTGTTTTTT. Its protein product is CASKQGREKLFF. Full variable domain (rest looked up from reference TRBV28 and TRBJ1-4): DVKVTQSSRYLVKRTGEKVFLECVQDMDHENMFWYRQDPGLGLRLIYFSYDVKMKEKGDIPEGYSVSREKKERFSLILESASTNQTSMYLCASKQGREKLFFGSGTQLSVL.

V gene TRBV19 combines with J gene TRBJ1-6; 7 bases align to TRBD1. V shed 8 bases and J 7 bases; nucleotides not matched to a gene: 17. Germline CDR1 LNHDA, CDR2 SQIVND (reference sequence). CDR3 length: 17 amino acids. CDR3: CASRRQGRGGSNSPLHF. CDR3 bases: TGTGCCAGTCGTCGACAGGGAAGAGGGGGATCGAATTCACCCCTCCACTTT.

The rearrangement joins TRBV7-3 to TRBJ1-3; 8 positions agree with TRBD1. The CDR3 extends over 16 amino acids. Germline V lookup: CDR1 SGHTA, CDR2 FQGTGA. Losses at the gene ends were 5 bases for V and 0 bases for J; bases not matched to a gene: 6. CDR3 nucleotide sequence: TGTGCCAGCAGCCCGGACAGGGTGTTCTCTGGAAACACCATATATTTT. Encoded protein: CASSPDRVFSGNTIYF.

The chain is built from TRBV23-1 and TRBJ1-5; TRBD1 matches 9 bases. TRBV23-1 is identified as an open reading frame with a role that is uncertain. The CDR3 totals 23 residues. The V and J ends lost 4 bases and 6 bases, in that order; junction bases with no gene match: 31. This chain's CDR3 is CASSLPIDLQGARTPVFGQPQHF. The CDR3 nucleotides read TGCGCCAGCAGTCTCCCGATAGACCTACAGGGGGCGCGCACCCCGGTTTTCGGTCAGCCCCAGCATTTT.

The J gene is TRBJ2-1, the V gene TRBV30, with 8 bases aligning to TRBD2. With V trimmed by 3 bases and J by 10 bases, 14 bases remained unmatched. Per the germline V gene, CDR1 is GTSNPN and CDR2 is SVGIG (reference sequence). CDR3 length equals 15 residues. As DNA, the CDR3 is TGTGCCTGGAGAGAGCGGGGGACGGCCTATTCGGAGCAGTTCTTC. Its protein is CAWRERGTAYSEQFF.

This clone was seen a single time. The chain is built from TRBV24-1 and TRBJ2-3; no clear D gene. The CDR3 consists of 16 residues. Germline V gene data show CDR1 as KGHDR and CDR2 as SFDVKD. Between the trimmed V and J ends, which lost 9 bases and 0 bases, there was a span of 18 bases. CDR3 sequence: CATSEVRSASTDTQYF. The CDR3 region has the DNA TGTGCCACCTCCGAGGTCCGGTCTGCTAGCACAGATACGCAGTATTTT.

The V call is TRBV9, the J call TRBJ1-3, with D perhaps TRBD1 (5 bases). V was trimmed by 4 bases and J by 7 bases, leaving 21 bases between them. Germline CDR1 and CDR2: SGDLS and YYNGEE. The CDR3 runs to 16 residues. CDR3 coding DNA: TGTGCCAGCAGCCCACGGACCCGAAACCGGGGGAACACCATATATTTT. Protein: CASSPRTRNRGNTIYF.

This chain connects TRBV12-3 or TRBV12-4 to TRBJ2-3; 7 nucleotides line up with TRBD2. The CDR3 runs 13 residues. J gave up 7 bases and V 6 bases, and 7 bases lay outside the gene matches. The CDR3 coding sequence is TGTGCCAGCAGCCCCTCCGGGGGGAATACGCAGTATTTT. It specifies CASSPSGGNTQYF.

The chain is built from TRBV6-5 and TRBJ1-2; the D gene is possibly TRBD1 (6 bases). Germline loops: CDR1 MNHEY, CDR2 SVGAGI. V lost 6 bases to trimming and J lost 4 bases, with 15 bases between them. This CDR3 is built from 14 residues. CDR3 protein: CASSYRDIGYGYTF. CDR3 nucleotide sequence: TGTGCCAGCAGCTATCGGGACATTGGCTATGGCTACACCTTC.

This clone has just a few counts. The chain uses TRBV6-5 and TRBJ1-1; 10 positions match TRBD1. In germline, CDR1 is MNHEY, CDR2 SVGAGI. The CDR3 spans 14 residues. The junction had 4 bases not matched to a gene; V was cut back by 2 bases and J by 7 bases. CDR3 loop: CASSYRQGAFEAFF. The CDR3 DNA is TGTGCCAGCAGTTACCGACAGGGGGCGTTTGAAGCTTTCTTT.

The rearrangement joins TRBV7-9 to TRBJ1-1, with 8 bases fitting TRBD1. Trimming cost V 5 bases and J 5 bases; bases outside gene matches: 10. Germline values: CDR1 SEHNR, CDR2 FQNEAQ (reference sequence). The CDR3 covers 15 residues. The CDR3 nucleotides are TGTGCCAGCAGCCCGGACGGACAGGGTAGAACTGAAGCTTTCTTT. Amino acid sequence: CASSPDGQGRTEAFF.

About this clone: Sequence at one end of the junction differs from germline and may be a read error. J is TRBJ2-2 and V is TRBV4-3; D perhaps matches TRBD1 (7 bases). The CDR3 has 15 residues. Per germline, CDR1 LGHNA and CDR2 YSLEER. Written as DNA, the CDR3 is TGCGCCCGCAGCCGCAGGGGGGTCGACACCGGGGAGCTGTTTTTT. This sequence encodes CARSRRGVDTGELFF.

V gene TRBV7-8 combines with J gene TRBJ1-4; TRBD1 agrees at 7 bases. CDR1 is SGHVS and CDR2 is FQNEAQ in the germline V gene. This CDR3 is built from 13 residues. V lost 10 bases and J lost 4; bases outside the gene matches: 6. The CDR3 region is CATRGRDNEKLFF. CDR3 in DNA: TGTGCCACCAGGGGGAGGGATAATGAAAAACTGTTTTTT.

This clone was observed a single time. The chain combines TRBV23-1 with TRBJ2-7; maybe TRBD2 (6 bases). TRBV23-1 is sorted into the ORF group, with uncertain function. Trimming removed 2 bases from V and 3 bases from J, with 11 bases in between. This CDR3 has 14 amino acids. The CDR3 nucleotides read TGCGCCAGCAGTCAAACGCGGGGCCGCTACGAGCAGTACTTC. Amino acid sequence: CASSQTRGRYEQYF.

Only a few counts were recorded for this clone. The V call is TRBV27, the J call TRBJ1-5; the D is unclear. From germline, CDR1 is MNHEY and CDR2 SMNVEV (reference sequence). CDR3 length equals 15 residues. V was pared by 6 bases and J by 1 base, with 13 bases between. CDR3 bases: TGTGCCAGCAGCCTTGAAAAACGGAGCAATCAGCCCCAGCATTTT. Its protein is CASSLEKRSNQPQHF.

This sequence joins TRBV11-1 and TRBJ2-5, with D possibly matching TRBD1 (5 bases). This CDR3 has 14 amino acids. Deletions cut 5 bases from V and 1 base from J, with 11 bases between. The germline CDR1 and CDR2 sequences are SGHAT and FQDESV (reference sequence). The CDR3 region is CASSPRGSQETQYF. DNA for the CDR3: TGTGCCAGCAGCCCTAGGGGCAGCCAAGAGACCCAGTACTTC.

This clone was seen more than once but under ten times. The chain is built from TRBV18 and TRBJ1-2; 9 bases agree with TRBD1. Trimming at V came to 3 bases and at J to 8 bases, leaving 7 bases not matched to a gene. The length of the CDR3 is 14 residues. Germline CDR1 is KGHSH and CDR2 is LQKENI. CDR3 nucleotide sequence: TGTGCCAGCTCACCGGAGAGGACAGGGGAAGGCTACACCTTC. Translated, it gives CASSPERTGEGYTF. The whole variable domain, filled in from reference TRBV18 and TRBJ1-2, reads NAGVMQNPRHLVRRRGQEARLRCSPMKGHSHVYWYRQLPEEGLKFMVYLQKENIIDESGMPKERFSAEFPKEGPSILRIQQVVRGDSAAYFCASSPERTGEGYTFGSGTRLTVV.

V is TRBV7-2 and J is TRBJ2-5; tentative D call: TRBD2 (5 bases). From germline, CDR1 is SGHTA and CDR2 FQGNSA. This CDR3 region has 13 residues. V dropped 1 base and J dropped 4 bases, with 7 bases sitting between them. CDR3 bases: TGTGCCAGCAGCTTAGATCGGGGAGAGACCCAGTACTTC. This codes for CASSLDRGETQYF.

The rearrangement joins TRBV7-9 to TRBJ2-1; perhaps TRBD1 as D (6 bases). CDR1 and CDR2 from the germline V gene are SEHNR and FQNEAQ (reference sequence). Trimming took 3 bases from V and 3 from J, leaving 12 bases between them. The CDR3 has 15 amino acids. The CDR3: CASSFKGDIYNEQFF. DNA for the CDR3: TGTGCCAGCAGCTTTAAGGGGGACATCTACAATGAGCAGTTCTTC. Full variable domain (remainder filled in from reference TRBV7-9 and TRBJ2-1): DTGVSQNPRHKITKRGQNVTFRCDPISEHNRLYWYRQTLGQGPEFLTYFQNEAQLEKSRLLSDRFSAERPKGSFSTLEIQRTEQGDSAMYLCASSFKGDIYNEQFFGPGTRLTVL.

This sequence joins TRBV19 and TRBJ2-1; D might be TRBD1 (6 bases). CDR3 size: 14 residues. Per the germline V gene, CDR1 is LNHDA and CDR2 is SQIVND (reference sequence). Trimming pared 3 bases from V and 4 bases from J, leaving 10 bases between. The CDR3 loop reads CASSIEQGYNEQFF. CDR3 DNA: TGTGCCAGTAGTATCGAACAGGGTTACAATGAGCAGTTCTTC.

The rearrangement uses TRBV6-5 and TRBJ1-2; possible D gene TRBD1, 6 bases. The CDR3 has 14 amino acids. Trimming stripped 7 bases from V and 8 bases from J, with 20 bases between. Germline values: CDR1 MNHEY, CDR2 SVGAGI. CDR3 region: CASTTRTTGRGYTF. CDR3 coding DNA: TGTGCCAGCACCACACGGACGACAGGTCGGGGCTACACCTTC.

Here the CDR3 reads CASSKGLAGADTQYF. CDR3 coding DNA: TGTGCCAGCAGCAAAGGACTAGCGGGGGCAGATACGCAGTATTTT. V gene TRBV28 combines with J gene TRBJ2-3, with TRBD2 matching over 13 bases. The CDR3 loop spans 15 amino acids. CDR1 is MDHEN, CDR2 SYDVKM, per germline. The ends lost 6 bases at V and 4 bases at J; junction bases unmatched: 4.

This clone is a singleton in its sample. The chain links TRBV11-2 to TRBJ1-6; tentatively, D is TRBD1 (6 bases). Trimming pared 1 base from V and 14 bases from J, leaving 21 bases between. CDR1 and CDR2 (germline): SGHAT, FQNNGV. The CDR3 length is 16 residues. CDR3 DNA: TGTGCCAGCAGCTTAGGGGGATCCGCGACAGGTGGATCCCTCCACTTT. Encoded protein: CASSLGGSATGGSLHF. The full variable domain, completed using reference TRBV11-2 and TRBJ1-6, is EAGVAQSPRYKIIEKRQSVAFWCNPISGHATLYWYQQILGQGPKLLIQFQNNGVVDDSQLPKDRFSAERLKGVDSTLKIQPAKLEDSAVYLCASSLGGSATGGSLHFGNGTRLTVT.

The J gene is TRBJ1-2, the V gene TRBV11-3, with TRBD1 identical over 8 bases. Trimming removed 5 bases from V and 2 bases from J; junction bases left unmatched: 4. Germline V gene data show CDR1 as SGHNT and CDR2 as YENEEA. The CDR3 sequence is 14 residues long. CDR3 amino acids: CASSQGQANYGYTF. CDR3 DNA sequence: TGTGCCAGCAGCCAGGGACAGGCGAACTATGGCTACACCTTC. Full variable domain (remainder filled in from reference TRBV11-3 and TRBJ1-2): EAGVVQSPRYKIIEKKQPVAFWCNPISGHNTLYWYLQNLGQGPELLIRYENEEAVDDSQLPKDRFSAERLKGVDSTLKIQPAELGDSAVYLCASSQGQANYGYTFGSGTRLTVV.